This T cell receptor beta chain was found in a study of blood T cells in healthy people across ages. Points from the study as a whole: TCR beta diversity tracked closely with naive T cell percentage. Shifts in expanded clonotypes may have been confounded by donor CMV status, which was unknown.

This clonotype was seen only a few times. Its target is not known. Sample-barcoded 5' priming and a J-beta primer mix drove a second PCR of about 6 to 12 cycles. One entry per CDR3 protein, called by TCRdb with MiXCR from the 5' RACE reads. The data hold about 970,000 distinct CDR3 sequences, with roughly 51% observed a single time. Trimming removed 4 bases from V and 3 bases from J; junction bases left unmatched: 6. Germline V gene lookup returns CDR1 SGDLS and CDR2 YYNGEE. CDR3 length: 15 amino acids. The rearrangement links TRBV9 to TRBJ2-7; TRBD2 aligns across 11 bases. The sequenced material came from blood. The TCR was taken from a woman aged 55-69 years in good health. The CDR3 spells CASSPRLAGNYEQYF. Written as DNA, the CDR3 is TGTGCCAGCAGCCCACGACTAGCGGGGAACTACGAGCAGTACTTC. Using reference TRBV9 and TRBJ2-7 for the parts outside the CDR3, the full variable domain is DSGVTQTPKHLITATGQRVTLRCSPRSGDLSVYWYQQSLDQGLQFLIQYYNGEERAKGNILERFSAQQFPDLHSELNLSSLELGDSALYFCASSPRLAGNYEQYFGPGTRLTVT.